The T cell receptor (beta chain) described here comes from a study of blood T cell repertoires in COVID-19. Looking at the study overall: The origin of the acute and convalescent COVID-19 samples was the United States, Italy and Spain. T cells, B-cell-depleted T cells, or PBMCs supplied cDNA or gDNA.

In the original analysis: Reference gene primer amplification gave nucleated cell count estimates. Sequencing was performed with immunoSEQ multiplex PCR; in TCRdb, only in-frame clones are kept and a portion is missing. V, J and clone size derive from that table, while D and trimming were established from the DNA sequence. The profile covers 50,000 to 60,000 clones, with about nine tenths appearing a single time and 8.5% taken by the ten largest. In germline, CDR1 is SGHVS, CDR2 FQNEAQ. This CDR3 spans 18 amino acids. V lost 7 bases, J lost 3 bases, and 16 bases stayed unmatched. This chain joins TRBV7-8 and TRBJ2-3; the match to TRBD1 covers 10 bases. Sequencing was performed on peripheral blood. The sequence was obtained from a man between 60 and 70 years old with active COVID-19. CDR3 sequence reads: CASTPHRTGTGVTDTQYF. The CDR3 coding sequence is TGTGCCAGCACCCCTCACCGAACCGGGACAGGGGTTACAGATACGCAGTATTTT.